The 24 T cell receptor beta chains below were found in one sample sequenced in a study of a mutant IDH1 vaccine in newly diagnosed glioma. Data came from immunoSEQ multiplex PCR; TCRdb stores just in-frame clones and leaves some out. The sample consists of tens of thousands of clones, 89% of them appearing once. Time point meaning: week 47, end of study. Each dose delivered 300 ug of mutant IDH1 20-mer peptide subcutaneously with imiquimod. Their antigen targets remain unknown. The sequencing used PBMCs, collected from a glioma patient whose treatment included an IDH1 peptide vaccine. Receptors originate from a man aged 40-49 years with glioma.

This chain uses TRBV12-2 with TRBJ2-7; the table's D call, TRBD1, has no DNA check behind it. TRBV12-2 is recorded as a pseudogene. The CDR3 has 18 amino acids. The CDR3 DNA reads as TGTGCAAGTCGCTTAGCAACTAGCCGGGACAGAAGCTCCTACGAGCAGTACGTC. Protein sequence: CASRLATSRDRSSYEQYV.

V usage is TRBV6-5 and J usage is TRBJ1-3; no firm D call. The V gene lost 10 bases and the J gene lost 3 bases, with 10 bases spanning the gap. The CDR3 is made up of 12 amino acids. CDR1 is MNHEY and CDR2 is SVGAGI in the germline V gene. CDR3 protein: CATGWDGNTIYF. CDR3 DNA: TGTGCCACGGGGTGGGATGGAAACACCATATATTTT.

In its sample, this clone was seen a few times. The chain employs TRBV5-4 and TRBJ2-2; either TRBD1 or TRBD2 may supply D (6 bases each). The V gene lost 3 bases and the J gene lost 9 bases, with 9 bases spanning the gap. Germline V gene lookup returns CDR1 SGHNT and CDR2 YYREEE (reference sequence). The CDR3 runs 12 residues. The CDR3 DNA reads as TGTGCCAGCAGCTGGGGGGCGAGGGAGCTGTTTTTT. It encodes CASSWGARELFF.

This chain joins TRBV29-1 and TRBJ2-7; 8 nucleotides align to TRBD2. Germline-derived CDR1 and CDR2 are SQVTM and ANQGSEA. The CDR3 sequence is 13 residues long. Trimming cost V 7 bases and J 5 bases; bases outside gene matches: 10. DNA for the CDR3: TGCAGCGGGGCCGAGCGGGAGAACCACGAGCAGTACTTC. Translating gives CSGAERENHEQYF.

The V and J genes are TRBV9 and TRBJ2-1; 7 bases align to TRBD2. Looked up from germline, CDR1 is SGDLS and CDR2 is YYNGEE. J lost 2 bases, V lost 0 bases, and 5 bases had no gene match. There are 16 residues in the CDR3. The CDR3 reads CASSVALALTYNEQFF. CDR3 in DNA: TGTGCCAGCAGCGTAGCACTAGCGCTGACCTACAATGAGCAGTTCTTC.

The CDR3 DNA reads TGTGCCACGCGGGACAGCTTCAATTCACCCCTCCACTTT. Its translation is CATRDSFNSPLHF. The rearrangement uses TRBV15 and TRBJ1-6, with 7 bases that match TRBD1. The V gene's germline CDR1 is LNHNV and CDR2 YYDKDF (reference sequence). The CDR3 loop spans 13 amino acids. V lost 9 bases to trimming and J lost 7 bases; unmatched junction nucleotides: 6.

The chain links TRBV28 to TRBJ1-5; TRBD1 matches at 9 bases. CDR1 is MDHEN, CDR2 SYDVKM, per germline. The CDR3 has 16 residues. With V trimmed by 6 bases and J by 3 bases, 9 bases remained unmatched. DNA of the CDR3: TGTGCCAGCAGGTCGTGGGGACAGGGAATCAATCAGCCCCAGCATTTT. Amino acids: CASRSWGQGINQPQHF. Filled out from reference TRBV28 and TRBJ1-5, the complete variable domain reads DVKVTQSSRYLVKRTGEKVFLECVQDMDHENMFWYRQDPGLGLRLIYFSYDVKMKEKGDIPEGYSVSREKKERFSLILESASTNQTSMYLCASRSWGQGINQPQHFGDGTRLSIL.

This chain links TRBV5-1 with TRBJ2-1; 7 positions agree with TRBD1. The CDR3 sequence is 16 residues long. CDR1 SGHRS and CDR2 YFSETQ come from the germline V gene. V dropped 5 bases and J dropped 0; count of bases not matched to a gene: 8. DNA for the CDR3: TGCGCCAGCAGTTCTCTGACAGGGAGCTCCTACAATGAGCAGTTCTTC. It specifies CASSSLTGSSYNEQFF.

The count of this clone is one. This sequence joins TRBV7-9 and TRBJ2-3; the match to TRBD1 covers 8 bases. Germline CDR1 SEHNR, CDR2 FQNEAQ (reference sequence). V lost 3 bases, J lost 3 bases, and 2 bases stayed unmatched. CDR3 size: 14 residues. CDR3 protein: CASSFTGGTDTQYF. The CDR3 DNA reads as TGTGCCAGCAGCTTTACAGGGGGGACAGATACGCAGTATTTT.

The chain employs TRBV21-1 and TRBJ2-1; TRBD2, the table's D call, was not compared with the DNA. TRBV21-1 is designated a pseudogene. The CDR3 contains 16 residues. CDR3 loop: CASTNPGLAGVGEQFF. CDR3 bases: TGTGCCAGCACGAACCCGGGACTAGCGGGAGTGGGGGAGCAGTTCTTC.

The chain employs TRBV5-1 and TRBJ1-1; perhaps TRBD1 as D (5 bases). The CDR3 runs to 14 residues. With 6 bases removed from V and 0 bases from J, the gap between germline ends came to 12 bases. Germline V gene lookup returns CDR1 SGHRS and CDR2 YFSETQ. CDR3 residues: CASMGGDLNTEAFF. The CDR3 DNA reads TGCGCCAGCATGGGGGGAGACCTGAACACTGAAGCTTTCTTT.

The rearrangement links TRBV7-2 to TRBJ2-7; D is unclear. V was pared by 1 base and J by 2 bases, with 6 bases between. The germline V gene encodes CDR1 SGHTA and CDR2 FQGNSA. CDR3 size: 13 residues. CDR3 residues: CASSLDPTYEQYF. Here the CDR3 DNA reads TGTGCCAGCAGCTTAGATCCTACCTACGAGCAGTACTTC.

This chain uses TRBV7-9 with TRBJ2-7, with TRBD1 as a possible D gene (5 bases). Looked up from germline, CDR1 is SEHNR and CDR2 is FQNEAQ (reference sequence). This CDR3 spans 16 amino acids. With 5 bases removed from V and 3 bases from J, the gap between germline ends came to 20 bases. The DNA for the CDR3 is TGTGCCAGCAGCCCCCGTGGGGCAGGACCAAGCTACGAGCAGTACTTC. Protein sequence: CASSPRGAGPSYEQYF.

The chain is built from TRBV2 and TRBJ2-3; a possible D gene is TRBD2 (5 bases). CDR1 and CDR2 from the germline V gene are SNHLY and FYNNEI. Trimming took off 6 bases at V and 4 bases at J, with 11 bases between the two ends. The CDR3 spans 13 residues. CDR3 bases: TGTGCCAGCAGACCTGGTAGCGCAGATACGCAGTATTTT. It yields the protein CASRPGSADTQYF.

The V and J genes are TRBV5-1 and TRBJ2-7; D is unresolved. The CDR3 covers 13 residues. Per germline, CDR1 SGHRS and CDR2 YFSETQ. The germline V and J ends were trimmed by 2 bases and 6 bases, with 12 bases remaining between them. The CDR3 nucleotides read TGCGCCAGCAGCTTTACGTCAGACCTCGAGCAGTACTTC. Translation gives CASSFTSDLEQYF.

The chain is built from TRBV15 and TRBJ2-5; 9 bases align to TRBD1. Trimming at V came to 5 bases and at J to 4 bases, leaving 8 bases not matched to a gene. Germline-derived CDR1 and CDR2 are LNHNV and YYDKDF (reference sequence). The CDR3 totals 15 residues. The CDR3 DNA reads as TGTGCCACCAGCCCGCGGGACAGGGCGTCAGAGACCCAGTACTTC. Its protein product is CATSPRDRASETQYF.

This sequence joins TRBV5-4 and TRBJ2-2, with 7 nucleotides matching TRBD1. V shed 4 bases, J shed 1 base, and the junction held 4 bases outside the gene matches. This CDR3 region has 15 residues. The germline CDR1 and CDR2 sequences are SGHNT and YYREEE (reference sequence). The CDR3 protein is CASSRNRGNTGELFF. CDR3 in DNA: TGTGCCAGCAGCAGGAACAGGGGGAACACCGGGGAGCTGTTTTTT.

The J gene is TRBJ2-1, the V gene TRBV11-3; the D gene is possibly TRBD1 (5 bases). Germline V gene lookup returns CDR1 SGHNT and CDR2 YENEEA. V dropped 1 base and J dropped 7 bases, with 8 bases sitting between them. The CDR3 runs to 13 residues. The DNA for the CDR3 is TGTGCCAGCAGCTTAGGAAAGGGGAATGAGCAGTTCTTC. Translating gives CASSLGKGNEQFF.

This clone showed up just a few times. The V call is TRBV2, the J call TRBJ1-4, with TRBD1 matching 9 bases. After removal of 7 bases from V and 8 bases from J, the junction contained 8 bases not matched to a gene. Germline-derived CDR1 and CDR2 are SNHLY and FYNNEI. The CDR3 extends over 14 amino acids. CDR3 nucleotides: TGTGCCAGCACTCGGGACAGGGCGGGGGAAAAACTGTTTTTT. It codes for CASTRDRAGEKLFF.

This chain links TRBV2 with TRBJ1-4; the D gene is possibly TRBD1 (6 bases). V lost 7 bases and J lost 0, with 12 bases in between. The V gene's germline CDR1 is SNHLY and CDR2 FYNNEI. CDR3 length: 15 amino acids. CDR3 coding DNA: TGTGCCAGCAAAAACAGGGTAGCAACTAATGAAAAACTGTTTTTT. It codes for CASKNRVATNEKLFF.

The rearrangement joins TRBV7-8 to TRBJ2-7; the match to TRBD1 covers 7 bases. Germline CDR1 SGHVS, CDR2 FQNEAQ. The CDR3 has 15 amino acids. The junction had 7 bases not matched to a gene; V was cut back by 3 bases and J by 2 bases. The CDR3 DNA is TGTGCCAGCAGCTTTGACAGGGCTTTTGCCTACGAGCAGTACTTC. Protein sequence: CASSFDRAFAYEQYF.

This clone has just one count. V is TRBV19 and J is TRBJ1-2; TRBD1 aligns across 8 bases. Losses at the gene ends were 5 bases for V and 2 bases for J; bases not matched to a gene: 4. Germline loops: CDR1 LNHDA, CDR2 SQIVND (reference sequence). The CDR3 consists of 14 residues. The CDR3 DNA reads as TGTGCCAGTAGTCCTCAGGGGGCGAACTATGGCTACACCTTC. Translation gives CASSPQGANYGYTF.

The chain joins TRBV7-4 to TRBJ1-2; D may be TRBD1 (5 bases). V lost 7 bases and J lost 5, with 17 bases in between. Germline V gene lookup returns CDR1 SGHVT and CDR2 SQSDAQ. There are 14 residues in the CDR3. CDR3 protein: CASTGPWVTYGYTF. The CDR3 DNA sequence: TGTGCCAGCACGGGGCCCTGGGTGACGTATGGCTACACCTTC.

This rearrangement joins TRBV27 to TRBJ2-1, with TRBD2 identical over 10 bases. Germline V lookup: CDR1 MNHEY, CDR2 SMNVEV (reference sequence). This CDR3 is 15 amino acids long. V lost 4 bases and J lost 5; bases outside the gene matches: 5. Here the CDR3 reads CASSSTSGPDNEQFF. The CDR3 nucleotides read TGTGCCAGCAGTTCGACTAGCGGGCCTGACAATGAGCAGTTCTTC.